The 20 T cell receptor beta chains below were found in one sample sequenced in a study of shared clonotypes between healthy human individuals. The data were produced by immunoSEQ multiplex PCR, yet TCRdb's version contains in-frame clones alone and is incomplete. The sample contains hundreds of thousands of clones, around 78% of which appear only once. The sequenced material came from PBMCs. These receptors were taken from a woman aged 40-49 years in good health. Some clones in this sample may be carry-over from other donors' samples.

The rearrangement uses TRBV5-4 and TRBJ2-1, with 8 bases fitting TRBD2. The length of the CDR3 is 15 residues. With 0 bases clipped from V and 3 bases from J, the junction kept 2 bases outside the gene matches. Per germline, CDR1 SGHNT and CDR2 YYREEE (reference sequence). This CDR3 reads CASSLAGGVYNEQFF. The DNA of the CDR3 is TGTGCCAGCAGCTTGGCGGGAGGGGTCTACAATGAGCAGTTCTTC.

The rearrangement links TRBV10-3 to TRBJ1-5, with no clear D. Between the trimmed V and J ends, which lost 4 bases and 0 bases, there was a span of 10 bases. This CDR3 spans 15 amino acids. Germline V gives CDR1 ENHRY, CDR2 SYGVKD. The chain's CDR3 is CAISAWQDSNQPQHF. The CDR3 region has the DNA TGTGCCATCAGTGCGTGGCAGGATAGCAATCAGCCCCAGCATTTT.

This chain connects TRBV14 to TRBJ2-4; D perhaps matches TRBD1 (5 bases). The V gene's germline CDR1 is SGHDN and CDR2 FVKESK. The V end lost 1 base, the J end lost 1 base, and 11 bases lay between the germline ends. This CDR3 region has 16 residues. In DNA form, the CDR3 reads TGTGCCAGCAGCCAAGGCAGGGTAGTCGCCAAAAACATTCAGTACTTC. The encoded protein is CASSQGRVVAKNIQYF.

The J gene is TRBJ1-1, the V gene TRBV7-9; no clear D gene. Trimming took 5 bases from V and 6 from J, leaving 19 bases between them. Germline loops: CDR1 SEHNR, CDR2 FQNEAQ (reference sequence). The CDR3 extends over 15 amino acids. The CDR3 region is CASSPGAVSKAEAFF. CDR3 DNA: TGTGCCAGCAGCCCCGGCGCGGTTAGTAAAGCTGAAGCTTTCTTT.

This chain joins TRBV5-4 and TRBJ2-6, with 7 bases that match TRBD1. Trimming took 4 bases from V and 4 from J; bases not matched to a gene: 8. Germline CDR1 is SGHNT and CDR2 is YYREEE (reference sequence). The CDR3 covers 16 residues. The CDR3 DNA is TGTGCCAGCAGCGGCCGACAGGGCGGGGGGGCCAACGTCCTGACTTTC. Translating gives CASSGRQGGGANVLTF. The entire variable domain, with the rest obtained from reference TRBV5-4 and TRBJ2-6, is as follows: ETGVTQSPTHLIKTRGQQVTLRCSSQSGHNTVSWYQQALGQGPQFIFQYYREEENGRGNFPPRFSGLQFPNYSSELNVNALELDDSALYLCASSGRQGGGANVLTFGAGSRLTVL.

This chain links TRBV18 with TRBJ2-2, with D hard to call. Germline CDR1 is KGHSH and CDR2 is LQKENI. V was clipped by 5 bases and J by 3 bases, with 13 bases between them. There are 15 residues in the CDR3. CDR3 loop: CASSIGAGDTGELFF. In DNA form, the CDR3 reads TGTGCCAGCTCAATAGGTGCAGGAGACACCGGGGAGCTGTTTTTT.

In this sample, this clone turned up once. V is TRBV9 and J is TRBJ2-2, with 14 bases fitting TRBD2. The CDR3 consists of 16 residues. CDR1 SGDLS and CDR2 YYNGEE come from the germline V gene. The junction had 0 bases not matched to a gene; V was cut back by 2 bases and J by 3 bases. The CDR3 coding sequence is TGTGCCAGCAGCGTGGGACTAGCGGGAGACACCGGGGAGCTGTTTTTT. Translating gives CASSVGLAGDTGELFF.

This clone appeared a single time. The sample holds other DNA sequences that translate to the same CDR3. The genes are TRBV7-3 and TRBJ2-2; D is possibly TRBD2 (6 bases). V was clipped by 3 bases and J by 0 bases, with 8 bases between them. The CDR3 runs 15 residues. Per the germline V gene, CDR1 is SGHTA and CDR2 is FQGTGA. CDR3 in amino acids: CASSLGLANTGELFF. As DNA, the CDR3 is TGTGCCAGCAGCTTGGGACTGGCGAACACCGGGGAGCTGTTTTTT.

Written as DNA, the CDR3 is TGTGCCTGGAATCGAGGGACATATGAAAAACTGTTTTTT. It yields the protein CAWNRGTYEKLFF. This chain connects TRBV30 to TRBJ1-4, with D possibly TRBD1 on 6 matching bases. The CDR3 extends over 13 amino acids. Trimming removed 4 bases at V and 6 bases at J, with 12 bases between. Germline V CDR1 and CDR2: GTSNPN, SVGIG (reference sequence). Supplemented by reference TRBV30 and TRBJ1-4, the full variable domain reads SQTIHQWPATLVQPVGSPLSLECTVEGTSNPNLYWYRQAAGRGLQLLFYSVGIGQISSEVPQNLSASRPQDRQFILSSKKLLLSDSGFYLCAWNRGTYEKLFFGSGTQLSVL.

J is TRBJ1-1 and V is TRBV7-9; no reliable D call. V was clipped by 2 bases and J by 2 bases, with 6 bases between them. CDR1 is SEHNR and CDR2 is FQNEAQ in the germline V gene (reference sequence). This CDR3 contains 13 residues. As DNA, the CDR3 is TGTGCCAGCAGCTTAAGCTATAACACTGAAGCTTTCTTT. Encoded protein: CASSLSYNTEAFF.

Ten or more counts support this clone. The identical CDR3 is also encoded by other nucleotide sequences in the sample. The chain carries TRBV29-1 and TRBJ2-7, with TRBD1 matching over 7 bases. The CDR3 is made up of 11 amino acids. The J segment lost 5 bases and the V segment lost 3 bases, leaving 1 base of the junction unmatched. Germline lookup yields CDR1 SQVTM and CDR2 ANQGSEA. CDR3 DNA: TGCAGCGTTGAGACAGGGCACGAGCAGTACTTC. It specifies CSVETGHEQYF.

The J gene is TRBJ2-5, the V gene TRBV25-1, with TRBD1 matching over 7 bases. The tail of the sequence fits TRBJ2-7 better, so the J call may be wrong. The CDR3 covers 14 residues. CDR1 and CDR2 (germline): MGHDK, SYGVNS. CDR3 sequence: CASVGTADSYEQYF. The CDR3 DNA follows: TGTGCCAGCGTCGGGACAGCAGACTCCTACGAGCAGTACTTC.

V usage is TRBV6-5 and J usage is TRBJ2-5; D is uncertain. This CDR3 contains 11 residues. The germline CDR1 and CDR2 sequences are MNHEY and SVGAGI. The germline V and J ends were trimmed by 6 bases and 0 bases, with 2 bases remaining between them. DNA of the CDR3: TGTGCCAGCAGCAACCAAGAGACCCAGTACTTC. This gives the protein CASSNQETQYF.

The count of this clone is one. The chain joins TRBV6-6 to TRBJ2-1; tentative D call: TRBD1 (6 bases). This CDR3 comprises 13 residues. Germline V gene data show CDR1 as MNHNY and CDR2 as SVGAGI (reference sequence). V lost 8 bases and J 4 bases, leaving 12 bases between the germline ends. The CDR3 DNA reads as TGTGCCAGCCTTTCGGGACAATACAATGAGCAGTTCTTC. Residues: CASLSGQYNEQFF.

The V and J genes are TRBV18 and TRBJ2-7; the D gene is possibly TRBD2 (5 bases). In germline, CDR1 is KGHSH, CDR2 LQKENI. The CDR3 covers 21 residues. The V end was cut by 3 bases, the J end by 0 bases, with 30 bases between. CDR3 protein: CASSPTSGAPGPIASSYEQYF. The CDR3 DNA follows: TGTGCCAGCTCACCGACAAGCGGAGCCCCGGGTCCTATCGCCAGCTCCTACGAGCAGTACTTC.

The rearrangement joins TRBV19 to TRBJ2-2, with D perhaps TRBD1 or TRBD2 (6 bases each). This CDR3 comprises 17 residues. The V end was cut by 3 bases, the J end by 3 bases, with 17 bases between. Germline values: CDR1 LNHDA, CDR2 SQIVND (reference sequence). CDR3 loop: CASSIPGGRGYTGELFF. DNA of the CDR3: TGTGCCAGTAGTATTCCTGGGGGCCGGGGGTACACCGGGGAGCTGTTTTTT.

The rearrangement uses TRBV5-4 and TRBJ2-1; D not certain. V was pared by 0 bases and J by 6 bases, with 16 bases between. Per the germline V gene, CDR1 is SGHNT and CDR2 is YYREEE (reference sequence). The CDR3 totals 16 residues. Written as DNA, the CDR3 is TGTGCCAGCAGCTTGGTTTCAGGCCCTAGGATCAATGAGCAGTTCTTC. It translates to CASSLVSGPRINEQFF.

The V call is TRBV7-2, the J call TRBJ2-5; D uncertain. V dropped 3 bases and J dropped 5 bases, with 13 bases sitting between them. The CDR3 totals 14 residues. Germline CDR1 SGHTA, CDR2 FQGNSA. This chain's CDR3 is CASSFKALIETQYF. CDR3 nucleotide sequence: TGTGCCAGCAGCTTCAAGGCCCTAATTGAGACCCAGTACTTC. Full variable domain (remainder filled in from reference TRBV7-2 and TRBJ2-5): GAGVSQSPSNKVTEKGKDVELRCDPISGHTALYWYRQSLGQGLEFLIYFQGNSAPDKSGLPSDRFSAERTGGSVSTLTIQRTQQEDSAVYLCASSFKALIETQYFGPGTRLLVL.

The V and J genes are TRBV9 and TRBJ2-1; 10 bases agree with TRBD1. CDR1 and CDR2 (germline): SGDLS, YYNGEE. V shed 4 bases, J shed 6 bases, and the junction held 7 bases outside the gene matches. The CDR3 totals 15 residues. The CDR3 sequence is CASSPRDRGGNEQFF. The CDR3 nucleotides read TGTGCCAGCAGCCCCCGGGACAGGGGAGGCAATGAGCAGTTCTTC.

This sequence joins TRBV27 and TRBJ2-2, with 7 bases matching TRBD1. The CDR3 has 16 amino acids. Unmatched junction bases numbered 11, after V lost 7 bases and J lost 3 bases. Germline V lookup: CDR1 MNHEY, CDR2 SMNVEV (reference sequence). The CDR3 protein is CASTPRGRGYTGELFF. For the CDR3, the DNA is TGTGCCAGCACCCCGAGGGGCAGGGGGTACACCGGGGAGCTGTTTTTT.